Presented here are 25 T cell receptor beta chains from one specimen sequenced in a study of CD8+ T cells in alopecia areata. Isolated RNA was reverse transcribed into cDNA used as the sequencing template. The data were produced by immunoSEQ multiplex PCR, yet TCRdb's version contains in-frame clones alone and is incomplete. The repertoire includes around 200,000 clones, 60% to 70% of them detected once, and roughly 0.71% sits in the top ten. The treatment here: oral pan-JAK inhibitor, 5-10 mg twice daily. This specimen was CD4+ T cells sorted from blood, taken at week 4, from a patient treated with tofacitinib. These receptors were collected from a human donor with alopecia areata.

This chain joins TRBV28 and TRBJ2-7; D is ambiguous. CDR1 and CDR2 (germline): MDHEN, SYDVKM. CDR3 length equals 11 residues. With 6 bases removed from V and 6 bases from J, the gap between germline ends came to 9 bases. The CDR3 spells CASRLAFEQYF. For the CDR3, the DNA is TGTGCCAGCAGGTTGGCGTTCGAGCAGTACTTC.

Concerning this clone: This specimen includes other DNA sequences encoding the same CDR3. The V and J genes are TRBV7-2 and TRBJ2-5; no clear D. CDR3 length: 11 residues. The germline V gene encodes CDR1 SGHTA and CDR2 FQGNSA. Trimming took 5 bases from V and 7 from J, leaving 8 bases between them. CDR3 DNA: TGTGCCAGCAGCCCGGGCGGGACCCAGTACTTC. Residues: CASSPGGTQYF.

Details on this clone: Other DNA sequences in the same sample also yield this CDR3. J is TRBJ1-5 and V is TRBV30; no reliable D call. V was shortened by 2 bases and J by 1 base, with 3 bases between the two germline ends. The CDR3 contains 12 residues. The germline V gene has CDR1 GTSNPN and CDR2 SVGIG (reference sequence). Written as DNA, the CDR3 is TGTGCCTGGAGTCGGAGCAATCAGCCCCAGCATTTT. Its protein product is CAWSRSNQPQHF.

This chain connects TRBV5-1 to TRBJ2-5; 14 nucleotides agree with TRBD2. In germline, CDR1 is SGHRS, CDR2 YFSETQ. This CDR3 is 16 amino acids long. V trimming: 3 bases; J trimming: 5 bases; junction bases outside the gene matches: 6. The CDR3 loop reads CASSSGTSGSYETQYF. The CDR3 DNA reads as TGCGCCAGCAGCTCCGGGACTAGCGGGAGTTATGAGACCCAGTACTTC.

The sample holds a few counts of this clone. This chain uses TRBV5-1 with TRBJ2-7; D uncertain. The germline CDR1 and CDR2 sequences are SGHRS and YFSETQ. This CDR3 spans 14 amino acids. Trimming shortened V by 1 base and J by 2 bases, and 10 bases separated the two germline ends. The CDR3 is CASSLKSLTYEQYF. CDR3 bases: TGCGCCAGCAGCTTGAAATCCCTCACCTACGAGCAGTACTTC.

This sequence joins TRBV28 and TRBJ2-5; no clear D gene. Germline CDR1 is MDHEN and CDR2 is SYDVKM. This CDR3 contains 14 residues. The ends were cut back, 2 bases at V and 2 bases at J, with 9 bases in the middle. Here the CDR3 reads CASSLIRPQETQYF. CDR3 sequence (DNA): TGTGCCAGCAGTTTAATCCGACCACAAGAGACCCAGTACTTC.

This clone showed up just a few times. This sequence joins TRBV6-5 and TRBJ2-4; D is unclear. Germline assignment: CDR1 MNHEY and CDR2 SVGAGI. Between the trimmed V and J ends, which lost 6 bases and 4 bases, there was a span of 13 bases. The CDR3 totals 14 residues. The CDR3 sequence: CASSRDGRKNIQYF. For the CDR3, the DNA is TGTGCCAGCAGCCGAGATGGGCGAAAAAACATTCAGTACTTC.

The CDR3 region has the DNA TGCGCCAGCAGCGCCTCCCGACTAGCGGGAGTACCCGGGGAGCTGTTTTTT. Its protein product is CASSASRLAGVPGELFF. The V and J genes are TRBV5-1 and TRBJ2-2, with 12 bases that match TRBD2. Germline V gene data show CDR1 as SGHRS and CDR2 as YFSETQ. V lost 4 bases, J lost 6 bases, and 10 bases stayed unmatched. The CDR3 contains 17 residues.

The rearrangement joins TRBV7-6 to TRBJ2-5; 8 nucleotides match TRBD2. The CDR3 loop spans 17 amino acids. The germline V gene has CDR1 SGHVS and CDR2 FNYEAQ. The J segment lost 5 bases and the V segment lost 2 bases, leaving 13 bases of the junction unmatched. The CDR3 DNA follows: TGTGCCAGCAGCTTAAAGAACCCGGGACTAGTTTCTGAGACCCAGTACTTC. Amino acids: CASSLKNPGLVSETQYF.

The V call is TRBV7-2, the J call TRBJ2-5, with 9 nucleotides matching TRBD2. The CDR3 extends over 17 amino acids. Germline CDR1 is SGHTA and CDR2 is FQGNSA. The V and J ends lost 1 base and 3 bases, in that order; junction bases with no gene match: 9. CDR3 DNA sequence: TGTGCCAGCAGCTTAGTCGGTTGGCTAGCGGGAAAAGAGACCCAGTACTTC. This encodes CASSLVGWLAGKETQYF.

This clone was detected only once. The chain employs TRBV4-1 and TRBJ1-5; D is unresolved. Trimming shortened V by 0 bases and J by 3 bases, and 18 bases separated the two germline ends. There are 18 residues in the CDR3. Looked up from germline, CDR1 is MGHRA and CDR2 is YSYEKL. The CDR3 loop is CASSQDRRLEGDNQPQHF. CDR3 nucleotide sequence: TGCGCCAGCAGCCAAGATAGGAGGCTTGAGGGAGACAATCAGCCCCAGCATTTT.

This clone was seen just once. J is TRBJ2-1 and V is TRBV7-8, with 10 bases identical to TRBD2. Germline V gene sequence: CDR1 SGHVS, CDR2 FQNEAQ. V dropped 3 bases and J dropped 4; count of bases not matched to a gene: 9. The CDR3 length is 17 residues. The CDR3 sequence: CASSFQASGREYNEQFF. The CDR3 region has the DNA TGTGCCAGCAGCTTTCAAGCTAGCGGGAGAGAATACAATGAGCAGTTCTTC.

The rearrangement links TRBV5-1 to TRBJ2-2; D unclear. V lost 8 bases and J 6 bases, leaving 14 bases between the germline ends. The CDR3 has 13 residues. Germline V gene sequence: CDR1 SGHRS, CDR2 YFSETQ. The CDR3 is CASGPDLSGELFF. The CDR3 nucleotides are TGCGCCAGTGGCCCTGACTTGTCCGGGGAGCTGTTTTTT.

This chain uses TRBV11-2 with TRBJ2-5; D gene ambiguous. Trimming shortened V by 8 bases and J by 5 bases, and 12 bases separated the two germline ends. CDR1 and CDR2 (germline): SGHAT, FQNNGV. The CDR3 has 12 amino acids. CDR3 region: CASGYYGETQYF. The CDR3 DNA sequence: TGTGCCAGCGGGTACTACGGCGAGACCCAGTACTTC.

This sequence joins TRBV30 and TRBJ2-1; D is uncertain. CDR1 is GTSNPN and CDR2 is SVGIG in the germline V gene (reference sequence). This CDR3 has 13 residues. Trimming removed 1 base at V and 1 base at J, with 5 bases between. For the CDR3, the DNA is TGTGCCTGGAGTGGGCAATCCTACAATGAGCAGTTCTTC. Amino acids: CAWSGQSYNEQFF.

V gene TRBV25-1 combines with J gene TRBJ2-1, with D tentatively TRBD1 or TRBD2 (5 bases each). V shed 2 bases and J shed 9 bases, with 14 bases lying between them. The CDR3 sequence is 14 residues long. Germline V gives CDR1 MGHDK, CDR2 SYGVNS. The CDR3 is CASSEGETEGEQFF. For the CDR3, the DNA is TGTGCCAGCAGTGAAGGGGAGACAGAAGGTGAGCAGTTCTTC.

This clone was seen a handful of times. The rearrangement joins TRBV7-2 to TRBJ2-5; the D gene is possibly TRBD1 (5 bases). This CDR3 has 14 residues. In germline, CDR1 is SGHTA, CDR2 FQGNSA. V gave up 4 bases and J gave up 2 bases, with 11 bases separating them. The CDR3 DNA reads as TGTGCCAGCAGCTCGCCAGGGCGTCAAGAGACCCAGTACTTC. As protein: CASSSPGRQETQYF.

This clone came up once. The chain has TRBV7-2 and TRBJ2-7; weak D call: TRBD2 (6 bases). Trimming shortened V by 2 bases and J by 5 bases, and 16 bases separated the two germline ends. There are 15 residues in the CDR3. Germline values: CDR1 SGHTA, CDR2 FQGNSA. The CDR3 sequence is CASSLMTGVSDEQYF. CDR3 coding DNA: TGTGCCAGCAGCTTAATGACGGGAGTGTCCGACGAGCAGTACTTC.

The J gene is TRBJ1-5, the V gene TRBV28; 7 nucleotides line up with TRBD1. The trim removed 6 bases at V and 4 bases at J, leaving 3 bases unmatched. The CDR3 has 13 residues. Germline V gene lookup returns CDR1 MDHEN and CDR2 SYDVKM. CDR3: CASRGGLNQPQHF. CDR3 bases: TGTGCCAGCAGAGGGGGCCTTAATCAGCCCCAGCATTTT.

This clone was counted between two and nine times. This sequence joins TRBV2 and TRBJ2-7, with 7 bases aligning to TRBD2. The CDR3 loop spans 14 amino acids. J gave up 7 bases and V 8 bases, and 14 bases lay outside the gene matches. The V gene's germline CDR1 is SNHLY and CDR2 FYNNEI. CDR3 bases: TGTGCCAGCGTAAGAGGGTACCGGGGGGAGGAGCAGTACTTC. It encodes CASVRGYRGEEQYF.

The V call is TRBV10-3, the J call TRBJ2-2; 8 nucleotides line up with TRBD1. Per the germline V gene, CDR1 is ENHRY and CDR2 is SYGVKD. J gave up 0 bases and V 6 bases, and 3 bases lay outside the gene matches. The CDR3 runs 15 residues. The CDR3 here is CAISWTGSNTGELFF. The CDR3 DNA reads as TGTGCCATCAGCTGGACAGGGTCGAACACCGGGGAGCTGTTTTTT.

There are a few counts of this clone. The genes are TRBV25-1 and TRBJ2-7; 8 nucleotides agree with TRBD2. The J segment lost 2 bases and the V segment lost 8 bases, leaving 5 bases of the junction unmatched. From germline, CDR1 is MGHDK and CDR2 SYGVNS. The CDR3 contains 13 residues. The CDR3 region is CASRGGRAYEQYF. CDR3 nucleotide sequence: TGTGCCAGCCGGGGGGGCCGGGCCTACGAGCAGTACTTC.

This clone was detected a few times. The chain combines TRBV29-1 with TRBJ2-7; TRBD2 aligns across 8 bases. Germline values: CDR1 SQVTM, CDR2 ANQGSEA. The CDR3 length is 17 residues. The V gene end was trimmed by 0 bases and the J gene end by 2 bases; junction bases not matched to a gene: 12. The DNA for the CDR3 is TGCAGCGTTGAAGATACACTGAGCGGGAGTCACCCCTACGAGCAGTACTTC. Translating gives CSVEDTLSGSHPYEQYF.

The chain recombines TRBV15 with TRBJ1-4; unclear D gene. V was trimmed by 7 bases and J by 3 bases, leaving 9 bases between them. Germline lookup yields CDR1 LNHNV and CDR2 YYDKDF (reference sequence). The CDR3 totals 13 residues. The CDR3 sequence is CATTSGANEKLFF. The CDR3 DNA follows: TGTGCCACCACATCTGGGGCTAATGAAAAACTGTTTTTT.

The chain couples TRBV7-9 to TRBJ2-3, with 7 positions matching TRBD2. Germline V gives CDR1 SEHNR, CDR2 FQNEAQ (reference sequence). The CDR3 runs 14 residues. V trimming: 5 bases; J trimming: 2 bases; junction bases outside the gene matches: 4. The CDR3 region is CASSPGTITDTQYF. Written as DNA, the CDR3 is TGTGCCAGCAGCCCAGGGACTATCACAGATACGCAGTATTTT.